This entry features one TCR beta chain sequence. This sample stems from a study of blood T cell repertoires in COVID-19. Repertoires were generated with immunoSEQ multiplex PCR, while TCRdb's copy carries only in-frame clones and drops some. This table has 200,000 to 250,000 clones, approximately 90% appearing once. The CDR3 is 15 residues long. Per germline, CDR1 SGHRS and CDR2 YFSETQ. The V and J ends lost 4 bases and 6 bases, in that order; junction bases with no gene match: 7. The TCR was taken from a woman aged 50 to 60 with COVID-19, enrolled during active disease. The rearrangement uses TRBV5-1 and TRBJ2-1, with 10 bases that match TRBD1. Sequencing used peripheral blood. CDR3 sequence reads: CASSPGQGGPNEQFF. The CDR3 DNA reads TGCGCCAGCAGCCCTGGACAGGGGGGCCCCAATGAGCAGTTCTTC.